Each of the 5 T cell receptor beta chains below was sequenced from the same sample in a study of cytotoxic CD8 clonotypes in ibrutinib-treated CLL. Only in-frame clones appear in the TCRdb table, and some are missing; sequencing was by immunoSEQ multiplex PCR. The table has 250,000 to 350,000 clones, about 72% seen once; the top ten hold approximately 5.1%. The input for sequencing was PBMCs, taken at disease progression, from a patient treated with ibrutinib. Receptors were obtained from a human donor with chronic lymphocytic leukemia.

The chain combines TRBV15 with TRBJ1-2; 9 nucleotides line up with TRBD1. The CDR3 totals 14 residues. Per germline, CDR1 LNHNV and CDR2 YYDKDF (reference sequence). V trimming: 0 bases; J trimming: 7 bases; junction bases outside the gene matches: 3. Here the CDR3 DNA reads TGTGCCACCAGCAGAGATGACAGGGGGGGTGGCTACACCTTC. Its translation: CATSRDDRGGGYTF.

The CDR3 DNA reads as TGCGCCAGCAGCAGCGACCGGGACAGGGGCGGCACTAATGAAAAACTGTTTTTT. Translation gives CASSSDRDRGGTNEKLFF. The chain combines TRBV5-1 with TRBJ1-4; 10 positions match TRBD1. V shed 4 bases, J shed 2 bases, and the junction held 11 bases outside the gene matches. CDR1 is SGHRS, CDR2 YFSETQ, per germline. This CDR3 comprises 18 residues.

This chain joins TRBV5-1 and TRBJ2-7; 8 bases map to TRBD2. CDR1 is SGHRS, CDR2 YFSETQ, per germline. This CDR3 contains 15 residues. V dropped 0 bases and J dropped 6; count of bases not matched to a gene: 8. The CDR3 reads CASSLAVAGPLEQYF. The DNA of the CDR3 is TGCGCCAGCAGCTTGGCCGTAGCGGGGCCCCTCGAGCAGTACTTC.

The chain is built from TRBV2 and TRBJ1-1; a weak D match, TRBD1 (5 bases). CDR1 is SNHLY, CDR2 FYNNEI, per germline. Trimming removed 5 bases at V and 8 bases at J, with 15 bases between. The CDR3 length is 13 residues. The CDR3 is CASSSHPGTEAFF. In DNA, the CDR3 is TGTGCCAGCAGTTCCCACCCTGGGACCGAAGCTTTCTTT.

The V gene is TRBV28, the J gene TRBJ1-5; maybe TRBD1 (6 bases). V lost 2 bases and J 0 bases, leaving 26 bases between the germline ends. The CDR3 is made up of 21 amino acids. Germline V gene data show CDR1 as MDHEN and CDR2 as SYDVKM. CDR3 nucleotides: TGTGCCAGCAGTTTAGCGAGGGGTCGTACAGGGAGGTTATATAGCAATCAGCCCCAGCATTTT. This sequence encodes CASSLARGRTGRLYSNQPQHF.